This T cell receptor (beta chain) is from a study of technical replicates of blood from a handful of donors. The ends lost 5 bases at V and 3 bases at J; junction bases unmatched: 7. In germline, CDR1 is SGHVS, CDR2 FNYEAQ. This CDR3 region has 14 residues. TCRdb keeps only in-frame clones here, not all; method: immunoSEQ multiplex PCR. The top ten clones hold approximately 0.17% of a sample with approximately 70,000 clones, nearly 98% of them seen once. The chain is built from TRBV7-6 and TRBJ2-7; 7 nucleotides align to TRBD1. The receptor was derived from a human donor in good health. Sequenced input: T cells isolated from PBMCs. CDR3 DNA: TGTGCCAGCAGCCCAGGGACAGATTACTACGAGCAGTACTTC. This sequence encodes CASSPGTDYYEQYF. The full variable domain, with the rest looked up from reference TRBV7-6 and TRBJ2-7, is GAGVSQSPRYKVTKRGQDVALRCDPISGHVSLYWYRQALGQGPEFLTYFNYEAQQDKSGLPNDRFSAERPEGSISTLTIQRTEQRDSAMYRCASSPGTDYYEQYFGPGTRLTVT.